The clone carrying this T cell receptor beta chain was seen a few times. What it binds is not known. These data belong to a study of T cell responses to AZD1222 COVID-19 vaccine. For the study at large: The analysis combined second doses at about 4 or about 12 weeks.

Study-wide findings and caveats: Sampled repertoires all dated from after the peak T cell response. Mapped onto spike, vaccine-associated CD4 TCRs spanned it and were dominant at 160-218 and 743-854.

Libraries were prepared by immunoSEQ multiplex PCR; TCRdb keeps only in-frame clonotypes and omits some of them. The data show over 150,000 clones, with roughly 90% seen just once and roughly 2.9% held by the top ten. This TCR came from an adult in good health. The sample was peripheral blood, taken on day 0 of AZD1222 vaccination.

CDR3: CATGGNSYEQYF. CDR3 nucleotides: TGTGCCACAGGGGGCAACTCCTACGAGCAGTACTTC. The chain uses TRBV27 and TRBJ2-7; TRBD1 aligns across 8 bases. The V gene's germline CDR1 is MNHEY and CDR2 SMNVEV (reference sequence). The CDR3 runs 12 residues. Unmatched junction bases numbered 2, after V lost 10 bases and J lost 0 bases.